This passage covers 2 T cell receptor beta chains from one sample sequenced in a study of CD8 T cells in Susac syndrome. It was with random hexamers that roughly 0.45 to 1 ug RNA was reverse transcribed. TCRdb fed the immunoSEQ multiplex PCR reads into MiXCR, producing one record per CDR3 protein. The sample gives approximately 120,000 distinct CDR3 sequences, about 95% of which show up once; about 0.1% is in the top ten. Material for sequencing was CD4+ T cells from PBMCs. These receptors originate from a human donor in good health.

V gene TRBV5-1 combines with J gene TRBJ2-7, with 10 bases fitting TRBD2. This CDR3 is built from 17 residues. Germline V gene sequence: CDR1 SGHRS, CDR2 YFSETQ. J was trimmed by 0 bases and V by 0 bases; bases with no gene match: 6. CDR3 DNA sequence: TGCGCCAGCAGCTTGGCCCGGCAGCGGGAGGGCTCCTACGAGCAGTACTTC. Protein sequence: CASSLARQREGSYEQYF.

This clonotype was counted once. The rearrangement uses TRBV2 and TRBJ2-1; 8 bases line up with TRBD1. The germline V gene encodes CDR1 SNHLY and CDR2 FYNNEI. The CDR3 is 13 amino acids. The ends lost 7 bases at V and 5 bases at J; junction bases unmatched: 4. The chain's CDR3 is CASTWTGNNEQFF. Here the CDR3 DNA reads TGTGCCAGCACCTGGACAGGGAACAATGAGCAGTTCTTC.